The 2 T cell receptor beta chains presented below share a single source sample, sequenced in a study of blood T cell repertoires in COVID-19 (dated by TCRdb to the early 2020s). The method was the immunoSEQ multiplex PCR assay. Drawn from immuneACCESS, this table holds only the in-frame rearrangements with V and J called that TCRdb kept. Clones are partly lost; checked studies trace under half to an unresolved V gene and leave the rest unexplained. The table for this sample lists 150,000 to 200,000 clones; roughly 84% of them were counted only once. The leading ten clones occupy 2.5% to 3.5% of the sample. Sequencing was done on a sample of peripheral blood. The source is a woman aged 55-69 years with acute or convalescent COVID-19.

The rearrangement links TRBV9 to TRBJ2-1; perhaps TRBD2 as D (7 bases). The ends were cut back, 0 bases at V and 5 bases at J, with 12 bases in the middle. The CDR3 length is 15 residues. CDR1 and CDR2 from the germline V gene are SGDLS and YYNGEE. CDR3 protein: CASSVEGGAHNEQFF. As DNA, the CDR3 is TGTGCCAGCAGCGTAGAAGGGGGGGCACACAATGAGCAGTTCTTC.

The chain employs TRBV3-1 (or the pseudogene TRBV3-2) and TRBJ2-7, with no clear D. Looked up from germline, CDR1 is LGHDT and CDR2 is YNNKEL (reference sequence). This CDR3 comprises 14 residues. The V gene lost 4 bases and the J gene lost 0 bases, with 10 bases spanning the gap. In DNA, the CDR3 is TGTGCCAGCAGCCCAAACCCGGGCTCCTACGAGCAGTACTTC. Amino acid sequence: CASSPNPGSYEQYF.